The entry below gives a single TCR beta chain sequence along with its context. Antigen specificity is unknown. These data are taken from a study of somatic mutations in cytotoxic T cells in rheumatoid arthritis. Turning to the study itself: Nearly 100% purity was obtained when some V beta antibody-stained T-cell populations were flow-sorted; these included V beta1+ cells sequenced for TCRB. General study findings and limits: Nobody had found out which antigens the expanded CD8+ clones targeted. Among patients with rheumatoid arthritis, but not healthy controls, CD8+ clonality increased with age.

The data were produced by immunoSEQ multiplex PCR, yet TCRdb's version contains in-frame clones alone and is incomplete. The sample includes 11,000 or so clones, roughly 69% of them seen just once. Germline-derived CDR1 and CDR2 are SGDLS and YYNGEE. The CDR3 is 20 residues long. V lost 0 bases, J lost 0 bases, and 11 bases stayed unmatched. Both CD4+ and CD8+ cells were separated through positive magnetic bead selection, and their purity was verified using flow cytometry. The sequencing sample was made of CD8+ T cells sorted from blood. The chain couples TRBV9 to TRBJ2-6; 8 nucleotides match TRBD2. This clonotype originated in a woman aged 40 to 50 in good health. The CDR3 is CASSVATGGRSLSGANVLTF. The CDR3 DNA reads as TGTGCCAGCAGCGTAGCTACGGGGGGGCGCTCCCTCTCTGGGGCCAACGTCCTGACTTTC.